A single sample is the source of the 26 T cell receptor beta chains below, sequenced in a study of T-cell reconstitution after alpha-beta-depleted transplantation in children. As it was prepared, the TCRbeta library received unique molecular identifiers. MiXCR was run by TCRdb on the PCR reads, yielding one entry per CDR3 protein. The data hold some 240,000 distinct CDR3 sequences, with more than 7.5% observed a single time. The specimen comprised PBMCs from the stem cell graft donor, sampled from the stem cell graft. Source of these receptors: a human donor who donated a stem cell graft to a child with SCID.

This rearrangement joins TRBV20-1 to TRBJ2-3, with TRBD2 matching 7 bases. Looked up from germline, CDR1 is DFQATT and CDR2 is SNEGSKA (reference sequence). This CDR3 spans 14 amino acids. The V and J ends lost 3 bases and 7 bases, in that order; junction bases with no gene match: 10. The CDR3 DNA sequence: TGCAGTGCTAGTGTGGCTAGCGGAGGTAATACGCAGTATTTT. It is translated as CSASVASGGNTQYF.

This clonotype occurred many times. The J gene is TRBJ2-3, the V gene TRBV7-2; D possibly corresponds to TRBD2 (6 bases). Trimming took off 4 bases at V and 0 bases at J, with 14 bases between the two ends. The length of the CDR3 is 16 residues. Per germline, CDR1 SGHTA and CDR2 FQGNSA. CDR3 amino acids: CASSYPGGASTDTQYF. The CDR3 nucleotides read TGTGCCAGCAGCTACCCCGGGGGTGCTAGCACAGATACGCAGTATTTT.

This clonotype was observed at least ten times. This chain links TRBV7-9 with TRBJ2-3; D gene ambiguous. The V and J ends lost 5 bases and 2 bases respectively, with 14 bases between them. Germline CDR1 and CDR2: SEHNR and FQNEAQ (reference sequence). CDR3 size: 15 residues. As DNA, the CDR3 is TGTGCCAGCAGCCTGGACGGAATTAACACAGATACGCAGTATTTT. It encodes CASSLDGINTDTQYF.

The table lists this clonotype with a few counts. The V and J genes are TRBV5-1 and TRBJ2-5, with 12 bases lining up with TRBD2. Germline V lookup: CDR1 SGHRS, CDR2 YFSETQ. V lost 2 bases and J lost 4; bases outside the gene matches: 6. CDR3 length equals 16 residues. CDR3 region: CASSFPPSGGGETQYF. CDR3 nucleotides: TGCGCCAGCAGCTTCCCCCCTAGCGGGGGGGGAGAGACCCAGTACTTC.

The chain links TRBV11-1 to TRBJ2-7, with 8 bases matching TRBD1. Germline assignment: CDR1 SGHAT and CDR2 FQDESV (reference sequence). The CDR3 runs 14 residues. V was clipped by 2 bases and J by 3 bases; unmatched bases: 3. CDR3 residues: CASSLNRGFYEQYF. CDR3 coding DNA: TGTGCCAGCAGCTTAAACAGGGGGTTCTACGAGCAGTACTTC.

At least ten counts were recorded for this clonotype. This rearrangement joins TRBV7-2 to TRBJ1-2, with 7 bases fitting TRBD1. After removal of 5 bases from V and 8 bases from J, the junction contained 11 bases not matched to a gene. CDR1 and CDR2 (germline): SGHTA, FQGNSA. The CDR3 has 14 amino acids. CDR3 sequence: CASSPRDRVSGYTF. CDR3 DNA: TGTGCCAGCAGCCCCCGAGACAGGGTATCAGGCTACACCTTC.

This clonotype was observed at least ten times. The V gene is TRBV15, the J gene TRBJ2-2; the match to TRBD1 covers 7 bases. V shed 7 bases, J shed 0 bases, and the junction held 5 bases outside the gene matches. From germline, CDR1 is LNHNV and CDR2 YYDKDF (reference sequence). CDR3 size: 15 residues. CDR3 sequence reads: CATTAGTANTGELFF. In DNA, the CDR3 is TGTGCCACCACTGCCGGGACAGCGAACACCGGGGAGCTGTTTTTT. Full variable domain (missing parts from reference TRBV15 and TRBJ2-2): DAMVIQNPRYQVTQFGKPVTLSCSQTLNHNVMYWYQQKSSQAPKLLFHYYDKDFNNEADTPDNFQSRRPNTSFCFLDIRSPGLGDTAMYLCATTAGTANTGELFFGEGSRLTVL.

This clonotype was counted many times. The V gene is TRBV18, the J gene TRBJ1-6; tentative D call: TRBD1 (5 bases). Trimming took off 2 bases at V and 9 bases at J, with 11 bases between the two ends. Germline V gene data show CDR1 as KGHSH and CDR2 as LQKENI. CDR3 size: 14 residues. DNA of the CDR3: TGTGCCAGCTCACCAGCAGACAGAAGTTCACCCCTCCACTTT. Translation: CASSPADRSSPLHF.

This clonotype has a count of ten or more. V and J are TRBV18 and TRBJ1-2; D remains ambiguous. Germline V lookup: CDR1 KGHSH, CDR2 LQKENI. Trimming took 5 bases from V and 4 from J, leaving 20 bases between them. The CDR3 has 16 residues. Here the CDR3 reads CASSSIDTVSLYGYTF. CDR3 DNA: TGTGCCAGCTCATCGATTGACACGGTCTCCCTCTATGGCTACACCTTC.

Comment on this clonotype: Being one base from a much bigger clone, this may be a read error. The chain couples TRBV12-3 or TRBV12-4 to TRBJ2-5, with 7 bases fitting TRBD1. The length of the CDR3 is 14 residues. The CDR3 loop reads CANSFPTGLETQYF. The DNA for the CDR3 is TGTGCCAACAGTTTTCCGACAGGGCTGGAGACCCAGTACTTC.

This clonotype has ten or more counts. This chain uses TRBV11-2 with TRBJ2-6, with 7 bases identical to TRBD2. Trimming cost V 3 bases and J 5 bases; bases outside gene matches: 1. The CDR3 is 14 amino acids. From germline, CDR1 is SGHAT and CDR2 FQNNGV. Written as DNA, the CDR3 is TGTGCCAGCAGCTTGGGAGGGTGGGCCAACGTCCTGACTTTC. Translating it yields CASSLGGWANVLTF.

This clonotype was seen repeatedly, ten times or more. The V and J genes are TRBV7-9 and TRBJ1-1, with D hard to call. The CDR3 is made up of 15 amino acids. Per the germline V gene, CDR1 is SEHNR and CDR2 is FQNEAQ (reference sequence). V was pared by 1 base and J by 2 bases, with 11 bases between. The CDR3 region has the DNA TGTGCCAGCAGCTTAGTAGGCCGGATTAACACTGAAGCTTTCTTT. Translation: CASSLVGRINTEAFF.

This clonotype occurred a few times. V and J are TRBV7-2 and TRBJ2-1; D is unresolved. The V gene lost 5 bases and the J gene lost 4 bases, with 18 bases spanning the gap. Germline V gives CDR1 SGHTA, CDR2 FQGNSA. The CDR3 spans 16 residues. This CDR3 is CASSADLGLKYNEQFF. CDR3 DNA sequence: TGTGCCAGCAGCGCCGACCTAGGGCTTAAGTACAATGAGCAGTTCTTC.

The rearrangement links TRBV5-1 to TRBJ2-3; D is perhaps TRBD1 or TRBD2 (5 bases each). Germline CDR1 reads SGHRS; CDR2 reads YFSETQ. The CDR3 covers 16 residues. Deletions cut 4 bases from V and 3 bases from J, with 18 bases between. CDR3 sequence reads: CASSVVEGTMTDTQYF. In DNA, the CDR3 is TGCGCCAGCAGCGTGGTAGAGGGGACGATGACAGATACGCAGTATTTT. The full variable domain, completed using reference TRBV5-1 and TRBJ2-3, is KAGVTQTPRYLIKTRGQQVTLSCSPISGHRSVSWYQQTPGQGLQFLFEYFSETQRNKGNFPGRFSGRQFSNSRSEMNVSTLELGDSALYLCASSVVEGTMTDTQYFGPGTRLTVL.

This clonotype was counted many times. The chain has TRBV7-2 and TRBJ2-1, with D possibly TRBD2 on 6 matching bases. This CDR3 is built from 16 residues. Trimming left V 4 bases short and J 4 bases short, with 17 bases between. Germline V CDR1 and CDR2: SGHTA, FQGNSA. CDR3 loop: CASSSGQRATYNEQFF. The CDR3 DNA reads as TGTGCCAGCAGCTCCGGCCAGCGGGCCACGTACAATGAGCAGTTCTTC.

At least ten counts were recorded for this clonotype. The chain carries TRBV20-1 and TRBJ2-7; D is unclear. Trimming pared 4 bases from V and 0 bases from J, leaving 10 bases between. The CDR3 covers 13 residues. Germline loops: CDR1 DFQATT, CDR2 SNEGSKA (reference sequence). Written as DNA, the CDR3 is TGCAGTGCTAAGGTCCACAGCTCCTACGAGCAGTACTTC. Its translation: CSAKVHSSYEQYF.

This clonotype was seen repeatedly, ten times or more. The V and J genes are TRBV5-1 and TRBJ2-5, with unresolved D. The germline gives CDR1 SGHRS, CDR2 YFSETQ. Trimming cost V 1 base and J 5 bases, with 12 bases left between them. The CDR3 is made up of 14 amino acids. The CDR3 reads CASSLSGFGETQYF. The CDR3 DNA is TGCGCCAGCAGCTTGAGTGGGTTTGGGGAGACCCAGTACTTC.

This clonotype has at least ten counts. J is TRBJ1-1 and V is TRBV18; TRBD1 agrees at 7 bases. Germline assignment: CDR1 KGHSH and CDR2 LQKENI. The CDR3 has 13 amino acids. The trim removed 8 bases at V and 1 base at J, leaving 4 bases unmatched. This chain's CDR3 is CASGQATNTEAFF. In DNA form, the CDR3 reads TGTGCCAGCGGACAGGCGACGAACACTGAAGCTTTCTTT.

The sample holds many counts of this clonotype. The chain couples TRBV12-3 or TRBV12-4 to TRBJ1-3; a weak D match, TRBD1 (6 bases). The V end was cut by 3 bases, the J end by 7 bases, with 13 bases between. There are 14 residues in the CDR3. Written as DNA, the CDR3 is TGTGCCAGCAGTTTTCGGCTGGGGGCGAACACCATATATTTT. Translation: CASSFRLGANTIYF.

Only a few counts were recorded for this clonotype. This rearrangement joins TRBV20-1 to TRBJ2-3; 10 nucleotides line up with TRBD2. The CDR3 runs 13 residues. The germline CDR1 and CDR2 sequences are DFQATT and SNEGSKA (reference sequence). Here the CDR3 DNA reads TGCAGCGGGTTAGCGGGGGGACCAGATACGCAGTATTTT. Protein: CSGLAGGPDTQYF.

Many counts were recorded for this clonotype. The genes are TRBV5-6 and TRBJ2-5; possible D gene TRBD1, 5 bases. From germline, CDR1 is SGHDT and CDR2 YYEEEE. The V end lost 4 bases, the J end lost 2 bases, and 18 bases lay between the germline ends. The CDR3 runs to 16 residues. Here the CDR3 reads CASSPKERQLQETQYF. CDR3 DNA sequence: TGTGCCAGCAGCCCGAAAGAGAGACAGCTGCAAGAGACCCAGTACTTC.

This sequence joins TRBV7-8 and TRBJ2-1; a weak D match, TRBD2 (7 bases). CDR1 is SGHVS, CDR2 FQNEAQ, per germline. The CDR3 extends over 15 amino acids. V gave up 1 base and J gave up 6 bases, with 13 bases separating them. The CDR3 DNA is TGTGCCAGCAGCTTAGGAGGGGGGGGGTTCAATGAGCAGTTCTTC. As protein: CASSLGGGGFNEQFF.

A few counts support this clonotype. The DNA of the CDR3 is TGTGCCAGCAGTCCCCCCAGGGGCAATTTCGCCTATGGCTACACCTTC. Its protein is CASSPPRGNFAYGYTF. The chain has TRBV12-3 or TRBV12-4 and TRBJ1-2, with D maybe TRBD1 (6 bases). The CDR3 totals 16 residues. V was trimmed by 5 bases and J by 4 bases, leaving 20 bases between them.

This rearrangement joins TRBV7-2 to TRBJ2-3; D gene ambiguous. This CDR3 is built from 14 residues. Per germline, CDR1 SGHTA and CDR2 FQGNSA. The germline V and J ends were trimmed by 4 bases and 4 bases, with 12 bases remaining between them. The CDR3 DNA follows: TGTGCCAGCAGCTCCTCTGACTGGTCAGATACGCAGTATTTT. Protein sequence: CASSSSDWSDTQYF.

This clonotype was picked up a small number of times. V usage is TRBV19 and J usage is TRBJ1-1; D possibly corresponds to TRBD1 (5 bases). The CDR3 is 12 amino acids. The V gene lost 9 bases and the J gene lost 3 bases, with 11 bases spanning the gap. Germline assignment: CDR1 LNHDA and CDR2 SQIVND (reference sequence). The CDR3: CASLGVDTEAFF. DNA of the CDR3: TGTGCCAGCCTAGGGGTTGACACTGAAGCTTTCTTT.

This clonotype was seen more than once but under ten times. This CDR3 reads CAINGGQGRNTIYF. The CDR3 DNA is TGTGCCATCAACGGAGGACAGGGCCGAAACACCATATATTTT. The chain couples TRBV10-3 to TRBJ1-3; TRBD1 aligns across 8 bases. The V gene's germline CDR1 is ENHRY and CDR2 SYGVKD. V lost 7 bases to trimming and J lost 5 bases; unmatched junction nucleotides: 7. This CDR3 region has 14 residues.